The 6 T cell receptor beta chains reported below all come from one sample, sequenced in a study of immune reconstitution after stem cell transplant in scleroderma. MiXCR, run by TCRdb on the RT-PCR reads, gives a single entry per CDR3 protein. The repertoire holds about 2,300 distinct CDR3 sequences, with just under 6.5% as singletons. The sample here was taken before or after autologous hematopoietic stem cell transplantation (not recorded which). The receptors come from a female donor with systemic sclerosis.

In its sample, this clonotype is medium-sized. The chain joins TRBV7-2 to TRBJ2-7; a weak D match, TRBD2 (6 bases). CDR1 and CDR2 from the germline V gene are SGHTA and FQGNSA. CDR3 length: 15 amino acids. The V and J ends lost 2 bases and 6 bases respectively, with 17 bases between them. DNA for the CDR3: TGTGCCAGCAGCTTAAAGGTACTGGCGGGGATCGAGCAGTACTTC. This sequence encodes CASSLKVLAGIEQYF.

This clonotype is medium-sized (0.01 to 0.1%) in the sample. In nucleotides, the CDR3 is TGTGCCAGCAGCTTAAAGTCAGCGATGGGTTCACCCCTCCACTTT. Its translation: CASSLKSAMGSPLHF. V usage is TRBV7-3 and J usage is TRBJ1-6; D uncertain. V was cut by 1 base and J by 9 bases, with 13 bases left in between. The CDR3 has 15 amino acids. Germline-derived CDR1 and CDR2 are SGHTA and FQGTGA.

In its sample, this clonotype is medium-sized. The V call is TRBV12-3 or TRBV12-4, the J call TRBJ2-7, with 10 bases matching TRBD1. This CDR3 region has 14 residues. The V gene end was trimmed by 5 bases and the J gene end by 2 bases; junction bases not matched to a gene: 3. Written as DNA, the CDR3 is TGTGCCAGCAGTCCCGGGACAGGGGCCTACGAGCAGTACTTC. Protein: CASSPGTGAYEQYF.

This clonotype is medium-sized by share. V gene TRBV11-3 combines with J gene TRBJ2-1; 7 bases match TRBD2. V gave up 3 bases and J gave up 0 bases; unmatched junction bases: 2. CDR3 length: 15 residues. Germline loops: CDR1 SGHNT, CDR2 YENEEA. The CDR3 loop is CASSLGGSSYNEQFF. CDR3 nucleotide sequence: TGTGCCAGCAGCTTGGGGGGGAGCTCCTACAATGAGCAGTTCTTC.

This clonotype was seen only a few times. The CDR3 coding sequence is TGCAGCGTTGGGGTATACTACACTGAAGCTTTCTTT. It is translated as CSVGVYYTEAFF. The V call is TRBV29-1, the J call TRBJ1-1; D unclear. V was pared by 4 bases and J by 3 bases, with 9 bases between. The CDR3 is 12 amino acids. Germline CDR1 reads SQVTM; CDR2 reads ANQGSEA.

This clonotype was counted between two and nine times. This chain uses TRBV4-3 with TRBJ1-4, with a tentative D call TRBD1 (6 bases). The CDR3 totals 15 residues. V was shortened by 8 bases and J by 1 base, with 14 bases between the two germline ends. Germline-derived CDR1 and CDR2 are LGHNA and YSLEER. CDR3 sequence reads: CASQGRGGTNEKLFF. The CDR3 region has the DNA TGCGCCAGCCAAGGCAGGGGAGGAACTAATGAAAAACTGTTTTTT.